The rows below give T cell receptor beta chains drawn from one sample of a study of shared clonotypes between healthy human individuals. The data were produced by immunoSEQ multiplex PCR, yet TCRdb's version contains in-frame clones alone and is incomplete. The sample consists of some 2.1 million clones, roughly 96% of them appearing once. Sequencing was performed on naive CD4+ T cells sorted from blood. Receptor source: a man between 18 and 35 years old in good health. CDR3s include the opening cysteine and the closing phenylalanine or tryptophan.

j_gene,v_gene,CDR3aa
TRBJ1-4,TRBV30,CAWSVWEGEKLFF
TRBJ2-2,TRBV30,CAWKGQGGTGELFF
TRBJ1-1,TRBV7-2,CASSLFEGEAFF
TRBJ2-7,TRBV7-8,CASSLETGQGFYEQYF
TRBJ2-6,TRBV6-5,CATMGSGANVLTF
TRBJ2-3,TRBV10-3,CAIRDRGRGTDTQYF
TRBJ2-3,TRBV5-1,CASSLIPFGGGTTDTQYF
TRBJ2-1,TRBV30,CAWRRQGLEQFF
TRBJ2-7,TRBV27,CATTDNLGQYF
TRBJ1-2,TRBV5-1,CASSLTSGGSRVYGYTF
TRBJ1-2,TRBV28,CASTERGFYGYTF
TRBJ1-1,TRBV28,CASSRYTEAFF
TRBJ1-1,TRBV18,CASSPAWGMNTEAFF
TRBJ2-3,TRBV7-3,CASSPTPVTDTQYF
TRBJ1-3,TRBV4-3,CASSQERGSGNTIYF
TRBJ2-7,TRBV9,CASSVTSGAYEQYF
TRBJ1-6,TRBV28,CASSSESYNSPLHF
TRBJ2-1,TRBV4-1,CASSHLQGYNEQFF
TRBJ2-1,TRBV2,CASSEGSYNEQFF
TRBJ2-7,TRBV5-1,CASSLEAAYEQYF
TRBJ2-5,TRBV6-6,CASTPMGVAQETQYF
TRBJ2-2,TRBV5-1,CASSLEAATGELFF
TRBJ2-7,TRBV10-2,CASGRELHYEQYF
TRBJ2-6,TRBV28,CASSLFALSGANVLTF
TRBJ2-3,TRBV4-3,CASSPTGRALDTQYF
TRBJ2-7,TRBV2,CASNRDTQFYEQYF
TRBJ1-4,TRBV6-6,CASRVGGLNEKLFF
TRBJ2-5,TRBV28,CASSLSRGEGTQYF
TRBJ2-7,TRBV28,CASSSPGTSGPITEQYF
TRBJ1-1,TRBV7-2,CASSLKEPAFF
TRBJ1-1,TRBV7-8,CASYQGRANTEAFF
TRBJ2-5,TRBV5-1,CASSSSGGAATQYF
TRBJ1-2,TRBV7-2,CASSLGTGPLGYTF
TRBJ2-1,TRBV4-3,CASSRTGTRINNEQFF
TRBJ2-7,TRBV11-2,CASSFSGGDSYEQYF
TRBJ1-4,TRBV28,CASRRDARPWEKLFF
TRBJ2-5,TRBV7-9,CASSLSETQYF
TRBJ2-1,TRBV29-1,CSVGLLGGIIKNEQFF
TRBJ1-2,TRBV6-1,CATTPGAYGYTF
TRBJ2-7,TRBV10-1,CASSEGTQGLYEQYF
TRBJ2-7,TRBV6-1,CASSESSIVYEQYF
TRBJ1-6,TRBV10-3,CASRPGELNSPLHF
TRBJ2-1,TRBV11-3,CASSFSADRYNEQFF
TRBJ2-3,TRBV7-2,CASSPPSGLRAEHTQYF
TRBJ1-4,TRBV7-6,CASSAGTALNEKLFF
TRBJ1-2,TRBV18,CASSRGTADAYTF
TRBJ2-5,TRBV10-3,CAISSGLETQYF
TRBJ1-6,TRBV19,CASSSGQYNSPLHF
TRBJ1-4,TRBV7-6,CASSLGTKNEKLFF